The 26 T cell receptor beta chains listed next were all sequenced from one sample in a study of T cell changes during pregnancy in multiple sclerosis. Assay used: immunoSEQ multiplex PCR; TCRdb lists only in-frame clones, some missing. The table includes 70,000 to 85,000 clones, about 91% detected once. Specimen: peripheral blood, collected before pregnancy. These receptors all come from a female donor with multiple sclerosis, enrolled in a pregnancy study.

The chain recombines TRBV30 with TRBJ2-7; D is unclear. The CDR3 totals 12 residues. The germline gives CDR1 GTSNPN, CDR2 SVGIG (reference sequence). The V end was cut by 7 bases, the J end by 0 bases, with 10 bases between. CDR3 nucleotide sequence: TGTGCCTCATCTGGAGCCTCCTACGAGCAGTACTTC. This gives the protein CASSGASYEQYF. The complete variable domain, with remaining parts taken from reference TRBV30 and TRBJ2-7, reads SQTIHQWPATLVQPVGSPLSLECTVEGTSNPNLYWYRQAAGRGLQLLFYSVGIGQISSEVPQNLSASRPQDRQFILSSKKLLLSDSGFYLCASSGASYEQYFGPGTRLTVT.

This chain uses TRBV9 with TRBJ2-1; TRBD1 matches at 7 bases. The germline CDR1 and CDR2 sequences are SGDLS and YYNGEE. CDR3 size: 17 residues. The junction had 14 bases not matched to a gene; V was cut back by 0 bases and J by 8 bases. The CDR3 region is CASSVGVGQKGADEQFF. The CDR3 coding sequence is TGTGCCAGCAGCGTAGGGGTAGGGCAGAAGGGGGCGGATGAGCAGTTCTTC.

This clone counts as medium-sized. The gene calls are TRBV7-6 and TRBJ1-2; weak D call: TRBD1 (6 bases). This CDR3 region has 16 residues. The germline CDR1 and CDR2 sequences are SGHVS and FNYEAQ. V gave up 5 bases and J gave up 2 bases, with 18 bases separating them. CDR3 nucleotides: TGTGCCAGCAGCGAGAGCCCCGACGGACAGAACTATGGCTACACCTTC. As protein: CASSESPDGQNYGYTF. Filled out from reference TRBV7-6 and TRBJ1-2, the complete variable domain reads GAGVSQSPRYKVTKRGQDVALRCDPISGHVSLYWYRQALGQGPEFLTYFNYEAQQDKSGLPNDRFSAERPEGSISTLTIQRTEQRDSAMYRCASSESPDGQNYGYTFGSGTRLTVV.

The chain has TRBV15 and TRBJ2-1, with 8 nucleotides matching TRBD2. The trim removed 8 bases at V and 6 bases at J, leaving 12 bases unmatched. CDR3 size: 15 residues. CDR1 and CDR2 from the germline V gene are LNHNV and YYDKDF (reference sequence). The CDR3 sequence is CATAMTSERSNEQFF. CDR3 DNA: TGTGCCACCGCTATGACTAGCGAGAGAAGCAATGAGCAGTTCTTC.

CDR3 DNA sequence: TGTGCCAGCAGCTTTGAGGCGGGGGCTGGAGGAGAGACCCAGTACTTC. This gives the protein CASSFEAGAGGETQYF. The chain employs TRBV5-6 and TRBJ2-5, with D possibly TRBD2 on 7 matching bases. The CDR3 consists of 16 residues. The germline V and J ends were trimmed by 2 bases and 4 bases, with 18 bases remaining between them. Germline V gives CDR1 SGHDT, CDR2 YYEEEE.

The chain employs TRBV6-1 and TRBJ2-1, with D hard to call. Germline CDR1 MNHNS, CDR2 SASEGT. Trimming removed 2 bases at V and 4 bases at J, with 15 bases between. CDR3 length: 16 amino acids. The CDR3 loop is CASSERWAMQYNEQFF. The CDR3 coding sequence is TGTGCCAGCAGTGAAAGGTGGGCTATGCAGTACAATGAGCAGTTCTTC.

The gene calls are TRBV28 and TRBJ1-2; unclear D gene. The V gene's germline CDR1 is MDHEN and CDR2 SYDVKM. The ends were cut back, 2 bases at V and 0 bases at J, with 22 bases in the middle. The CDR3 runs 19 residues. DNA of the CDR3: TGTGCCAGCAGTTTACTCCTGGGCACAAATCCCAATACTAACTATGGCTACACCTTC. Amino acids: CASSLLLGTNPNTNYGYTF.

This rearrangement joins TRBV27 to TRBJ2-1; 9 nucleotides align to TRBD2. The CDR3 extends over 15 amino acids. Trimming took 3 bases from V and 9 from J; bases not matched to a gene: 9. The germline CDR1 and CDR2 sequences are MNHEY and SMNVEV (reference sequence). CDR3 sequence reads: CASSLGGRAIREQFF. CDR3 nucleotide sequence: TGTGCCAGCAGTTTGGGCGGGAGGGCCATTCGTGAGCAGTTCTTC.

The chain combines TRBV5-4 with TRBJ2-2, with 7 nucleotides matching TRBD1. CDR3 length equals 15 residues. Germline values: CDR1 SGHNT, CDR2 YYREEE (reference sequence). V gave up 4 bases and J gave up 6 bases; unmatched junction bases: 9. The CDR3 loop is CASSPGPQGAGELFF. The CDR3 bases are TGTGCCAGCAGCCCTGGGCCCCAGGGGGCCGGGGAGCTGTTTTTT.

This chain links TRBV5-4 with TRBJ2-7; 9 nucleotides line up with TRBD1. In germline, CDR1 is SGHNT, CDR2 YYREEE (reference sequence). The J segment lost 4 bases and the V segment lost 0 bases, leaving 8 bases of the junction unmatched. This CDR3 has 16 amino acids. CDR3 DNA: TGTGCCAGCAGCTTGGCCCCCGGGACAGGGACGTACGAGCAGTACTTC. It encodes CASSLAPGTGTYEQYF. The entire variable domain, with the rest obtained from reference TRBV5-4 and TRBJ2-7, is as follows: ETGVTQSPTHLIKTRGQQVTLRCSSQSGHNTVSWYQQALGQGPQFIFQYYREEENGRGNFPPRFSGLQFPNYSSELNVNALELDDSALYLCASSLAPGTGTYEQYFGPGTRLTVT.

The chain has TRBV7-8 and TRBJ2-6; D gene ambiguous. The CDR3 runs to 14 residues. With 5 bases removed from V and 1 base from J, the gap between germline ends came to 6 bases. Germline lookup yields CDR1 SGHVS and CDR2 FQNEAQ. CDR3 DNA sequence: TGTGCCAGCAGCCCTATATCTGGGGCCAACGTCCTGACTTTC. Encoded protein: CASSPISGANVLTF. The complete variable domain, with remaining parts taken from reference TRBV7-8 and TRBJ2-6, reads GAGVSQSPRYKVAKRGQDVALRCDPISGHVSLFWYQQALGQGPEFLTYFQNEAQLDKSGLPSDRFFAERPEGSVSTLKIQRTQQEDSAVYLCASSPISGANVLTFGAGSRLTVL.

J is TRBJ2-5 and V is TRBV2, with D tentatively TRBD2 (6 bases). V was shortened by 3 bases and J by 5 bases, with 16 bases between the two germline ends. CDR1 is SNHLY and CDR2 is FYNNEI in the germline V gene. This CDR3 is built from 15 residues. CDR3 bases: TGTGCCAGCAGTGAGACTAGGTTTCAGAGGGAGACCCAGTACTTC. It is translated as CASSETRFQRETQYF.

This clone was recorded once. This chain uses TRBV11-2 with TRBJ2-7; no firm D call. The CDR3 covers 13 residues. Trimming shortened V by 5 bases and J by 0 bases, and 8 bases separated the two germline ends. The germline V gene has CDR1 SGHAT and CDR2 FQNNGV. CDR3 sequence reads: CASSPESSYEQYF. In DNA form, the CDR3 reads TGTGCCAGCAGCCCCGAGAGCTCCTACGAGCAGTACTTC.

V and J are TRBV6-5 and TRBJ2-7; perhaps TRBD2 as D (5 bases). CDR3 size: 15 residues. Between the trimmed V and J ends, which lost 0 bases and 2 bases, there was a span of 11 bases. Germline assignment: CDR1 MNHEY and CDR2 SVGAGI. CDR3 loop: CASSYSRAAPYEQYF. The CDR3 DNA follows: TGTGCCAGCAGTTACTCGAGGGCAGCCCCCTACGAGCAGTACTTC.

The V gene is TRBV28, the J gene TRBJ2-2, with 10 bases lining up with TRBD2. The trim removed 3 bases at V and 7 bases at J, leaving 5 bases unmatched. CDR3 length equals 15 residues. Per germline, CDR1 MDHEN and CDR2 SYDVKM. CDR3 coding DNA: TGTGCCAGCAGTTTTGCACTAGCGGGGCTCGGGGAGCTGTTTTTT. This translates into CASSFALAGLGELFF.

The CDR3: CASSLAGTEYNEQFF. The CDR3 DNA follows: TGTGCCAGCAGTCTGGCCGGGACAGAATACAATGAGCAGTTCTTC. This sequence joins TRBV27 and TRBJ2-1, with 7 positions matching TRBD1. Germline lookup yields CDR1 MNHEY and CDR2 SMNVEV (reference sequence). This CDR3 has 15 residues. V was pared by 5 bases and J by 4 bases, with 8 bases of the junction left unmatched.

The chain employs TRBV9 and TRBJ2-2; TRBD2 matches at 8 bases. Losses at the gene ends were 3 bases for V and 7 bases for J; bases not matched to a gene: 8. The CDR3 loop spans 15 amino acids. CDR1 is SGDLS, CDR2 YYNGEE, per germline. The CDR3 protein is CASSATGTRNGELFF. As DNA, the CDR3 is TGTGCCAGCAGCGCCACCGGGACTAGAAACGGGGAGCTGTTTTTT.

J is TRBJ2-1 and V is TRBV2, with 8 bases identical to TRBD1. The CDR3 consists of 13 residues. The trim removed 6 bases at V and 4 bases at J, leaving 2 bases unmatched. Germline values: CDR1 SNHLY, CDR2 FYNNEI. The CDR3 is CASRRDRYNEQFF. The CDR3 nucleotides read TGTGCCAGCAGGCGGGACAGGTACAATGAGCAGTTCTTC.

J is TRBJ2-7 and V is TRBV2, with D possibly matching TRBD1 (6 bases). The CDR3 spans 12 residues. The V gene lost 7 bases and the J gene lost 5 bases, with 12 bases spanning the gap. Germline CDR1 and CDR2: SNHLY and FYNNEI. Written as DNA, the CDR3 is TGTGCCAGCAACGACAGGTGGCACGAGCAGTACTTC. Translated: CASNDRWHEQYF.

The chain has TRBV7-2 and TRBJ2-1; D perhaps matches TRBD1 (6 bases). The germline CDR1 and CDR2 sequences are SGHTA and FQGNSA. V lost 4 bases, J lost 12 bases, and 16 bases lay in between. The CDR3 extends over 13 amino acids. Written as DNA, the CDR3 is TGTGCCAGCAGCTCGACAGGTCTTGTTCGGCAGTTCTTC. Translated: CASSSTGLVRQFF.

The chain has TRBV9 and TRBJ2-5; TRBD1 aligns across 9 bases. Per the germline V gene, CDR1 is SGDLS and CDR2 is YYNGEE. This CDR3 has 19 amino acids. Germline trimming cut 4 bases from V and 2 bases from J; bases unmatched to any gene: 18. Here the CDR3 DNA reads TGTGCCAGCAGCCCCAAGGGCGGGACAGGGAGTGTTTCACAAGAGACCCAGTACTTC. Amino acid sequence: CASSPKGGTGSVSQETQYF.

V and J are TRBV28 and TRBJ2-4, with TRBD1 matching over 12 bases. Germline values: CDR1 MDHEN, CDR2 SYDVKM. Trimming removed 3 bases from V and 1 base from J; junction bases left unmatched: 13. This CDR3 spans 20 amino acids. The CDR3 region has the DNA TGTGCCAGCAGTTTTCTCCCGGGACAGGGGGCCCCCGTGGCCAAAAACATTCAGTACTTC. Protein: CASSFLPGQGAPVAKNIQYF. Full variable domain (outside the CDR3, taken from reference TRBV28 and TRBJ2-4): DVKVTQSSRYLVKRTGEKVFLECVQDMDHENMFWYRQDPGLGLRLIYFSYDVKMKEKGDIPEGYSVSREKKERFSLILESASTNQTSMYLCASSFLPGQGAPVAKNIQYFGAGTRLSVL.

CDR3 protein: CASSPRTDFAYEQYF. As DNA, the CDR3 is TGTGCCAGCAGTCCCCGGACAGACTTTGCCTACGAGCAGTACTTC. V is TRBV27 and J is TRBJ2-7, with D perhaps matching TRBD1 (6 bases). CDR1 and CDR2 (germline): MNHEY, SMNVEV (reference sequence). CDR3 length equals 15 residues. The V and J ends lost 5 bases and 2 bases respectively, with 16 bases between them.

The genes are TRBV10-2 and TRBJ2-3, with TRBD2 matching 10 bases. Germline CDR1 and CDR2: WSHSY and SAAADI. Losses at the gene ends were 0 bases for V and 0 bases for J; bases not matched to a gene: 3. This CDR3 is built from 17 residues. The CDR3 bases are TGCGCCAGCAGTGAGTCCCGGACTAGCGGCAGCACAGATACGCAGTATTTT. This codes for CASSESRTSGSTDTQYF.

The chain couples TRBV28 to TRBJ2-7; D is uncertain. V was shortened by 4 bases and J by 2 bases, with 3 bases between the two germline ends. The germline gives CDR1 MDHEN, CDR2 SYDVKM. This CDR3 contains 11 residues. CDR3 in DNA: TGTGCCAGCAGTTCCGCCTACGAGCAGTACTTC. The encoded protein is CASSSAYEQYF.

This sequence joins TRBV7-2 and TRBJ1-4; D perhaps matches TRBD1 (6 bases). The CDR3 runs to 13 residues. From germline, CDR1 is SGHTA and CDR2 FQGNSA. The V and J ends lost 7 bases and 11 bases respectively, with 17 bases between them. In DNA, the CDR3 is TGTGCCAGCACCCCGGGGGGCAGGGAGAAACTGTTTTTT. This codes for CASTPGGREKLFF.